This T cell receptor beta chain emerged from a study of cytomegalovirus exposure and HLA in healthy donors. The study's findings and limits: In vitro experiments confirmed that a few CMV-associated chains were specific for CMV antigens.

The PCR had 60 Vbeta and 13 Jbeta primers. Clones were read by immunoSEQ multiplex PCR, and TCRdb kept only the in-frame ones, dropping some. Seen here are 250,000 to 300,000 clones, around nine tenths observed once, and the top ten hold 1.7%. Worth noting for this clone: Its antigen is not identified.

The sequencing sample was made of PBMCs. This receptor was obtained from a girl aged 2-10 years in good health and CMV-seronegative.

The CDR3 loop reads CASSGGDTQYF. Here the CDR3 DNA reads TGTGCCAGCAGCGGGGGAGATACGCAGTATTTT. The genes are TRBV2 and TRBJ2-3, with a tentative D call TRBD2 (6 bases). Trimming removed 6 bases from V and 5 bases from J, with 6 bases in between. Germline V gives CDR1 SNHLY, CDR2 FYNNEI. The CDR3 runs 11 residues.